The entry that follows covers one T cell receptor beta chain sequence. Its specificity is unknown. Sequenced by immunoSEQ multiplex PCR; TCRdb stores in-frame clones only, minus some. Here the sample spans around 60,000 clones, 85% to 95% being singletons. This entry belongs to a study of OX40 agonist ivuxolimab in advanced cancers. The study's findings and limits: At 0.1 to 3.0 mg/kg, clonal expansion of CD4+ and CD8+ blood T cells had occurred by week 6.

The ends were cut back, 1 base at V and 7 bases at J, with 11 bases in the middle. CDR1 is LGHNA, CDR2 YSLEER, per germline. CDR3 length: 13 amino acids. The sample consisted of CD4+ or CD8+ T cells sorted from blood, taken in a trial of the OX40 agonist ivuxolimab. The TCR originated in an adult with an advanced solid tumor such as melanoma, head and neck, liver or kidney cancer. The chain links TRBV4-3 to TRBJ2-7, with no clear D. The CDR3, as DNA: TGCGCCAGCAGCCAAGCGGTTGAGAATGAGCAGTACTTC. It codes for CASSQAVENEQYF.